The sequence of this T cell receptor (beta chain) was determined in a study of neoadjuvant anti-PD-1 for oral cavity cancer. Findings and limits, study-wide: PBMC Gini-index clonality exceeded responders' in non-responders post-nivolumab. Only a few patients per response group were TCR-analyzed; validation needed.

Produced via immunoSEQ multiplex PCR; TCRdb's table is partial and in-frame only. The sample contains about 14,000 clones, around 70% of which appear only once. Regarding time point: after neoadjuvant nivolumab, at surgical resection. Stage II-IVA oral cavity squamous cell carcinoma was new and untreated by systemic or radiation therapy. PBMCs were not maintained or expanded in culture before analysis. On this clone itself: Its antigen is as yet unknown.

The TCR originated in a person aged 40 to 85 with oral cavity squamous cell carcinoma. The sample here was PBMCs, taken after nivolumab (anti-PD-1) treatment.

CDR3 region: CASSLEQESYEQYF. For the CDR3, the DNA is TGCGCCAGCAGCTTAGAACAGGAGTCCTACGAGCAGTACTTC. The chain couples TRBV5-1 to TRBJ2-7; tentatively, D is TRBD1 (5 bases). The CDR3 length is 14 residues. Germline-derived CDR1 and CDR2 are SGHRS and YFSETQ. The ends were cut back, 2 bases at V and 1 base at J, with 10 bases in the middle.